This T cell receptor (beta chain) was captured in a study of glioma-infiltrating T cells. Study findings and constraints: Very few CDR3 sequences were shared between tissue and blood. Above-expected tissue-blood divergence occurred in all gliomas, most in low-grade ones.

Amplification of TCR alpha and beta CDR3 regions from RNA used iRepertoire nested multiplex PCR. Input was about 95-400 ng of tissue mRNA or PBMC total RNA. TCRdb independently ran MiXCR on the multiplex PCR reads; one entry per CDR3 protein. In the table there are about 180,000 distinct CDR3 sequences, around 40% of which are singletons. Trimming left V 3 bases short and J 4 bases short, with 10 bases between. The CDR3 extends over 13 amino acids. Germline CDR1 SGDLS, CDR2 YYNGEE. About this clonotype: Antigen unknown.

The chain has TRBV9 and TRBJ2-5; tentative D call: TRBD1 (6 bases). Specimen: glioma tissue, nonneoplastic brain tissue, or PBMCs (not recorded which). The TCR comes from a human donor with low-grade glioma or glioblastoma, undergoing nonglioma brain surgery, or in good health (not recorded which). DNA for the CDR3: TGTGCCAGCAGCGCAGAGACAGGAGAGACCCAGTACTTC. Translated: CASSAETGETQYF.